Only a few counts were recorded for the clone carrying this TCR beta chain. Its antigen remains unknown. Study outcomes and limitations: Tumor-infiltrating Treg TCR alpha and beta sequences overlapped most with tumor naive CD4+ T cells, then blood naive. Whole repertoires were not studied in the larger cohort, only one V-J beta rearrangement.

Constant-region reverse primers amplified full-length variable regions, followed by semi-nested Nested Universal Primer A PCR. TCRdb called the 5' RACE reads again in MiXCR, with one record for every CDR3 protein. The sample shows roughly 50,000 distinct CDR3 sequences, more than 20% of them seen only once. Naive CD4+ cells had CD25+ Tregs removed. The CDR3 runs 14 residues. The germline gives CDR1 SGHTA, CDR2 FQGTGA. V gave up 5 bases and J gave up 1 base; unmatched junction bases: 1. The source is a female donor with breast cancer. Sequenced: tumor-infiltrating naive CD4+ T cells sorted from the breast tumor. Subset described: naive CD4+ T cells, CD4+CD45RA+CD25-. V usage is TRBV7-3 and J usage is TRBJ2-2; 7 bases are a match to TRBD1. CDR3 sequence (DNA): TGTGCCAGCAGCCGACAGGGGAACACCGGGGAGCTGTTTTTT. Translating gives CASSRQGNTGELFF.